The TCR beta chain under discussion was sequenced for a study of identical twins' blood T cells. This clonotype has just a few counts. TCRdb ran MiXCR on the 5' RACE reads and lists one entry per CDR3 protein. Of hundreds of thousands of distinct CDR3 sequences detected, roughly 31% appear once; the ten largest clones hold around 5.6%. Germline trimming cut 6 bases from V and 2 bases from J; bases unmatched to any gene: 23. CDR1 is SQVTM, CDR2 ANQGSEA, per germline. The CDR3 runs to 19 residues. Reared together, all three twin pairs probably met the same infectious agents and vaccines. Specimen: PBMCs. This chain uses TRBV29-1 with TRBJ1-2, with 8 nucleotides matching TRBD1. The TCR sequence derives from a woman aged 18-49 years in good health. The DNA for the CDR3 is TGCAGCGTCATGGGATTAACCGACAGGGGACGTTCCCTCAACTATGGCTACACCTTC. Encoded protein: CSVMGLTDRGRSLNYGYTF.